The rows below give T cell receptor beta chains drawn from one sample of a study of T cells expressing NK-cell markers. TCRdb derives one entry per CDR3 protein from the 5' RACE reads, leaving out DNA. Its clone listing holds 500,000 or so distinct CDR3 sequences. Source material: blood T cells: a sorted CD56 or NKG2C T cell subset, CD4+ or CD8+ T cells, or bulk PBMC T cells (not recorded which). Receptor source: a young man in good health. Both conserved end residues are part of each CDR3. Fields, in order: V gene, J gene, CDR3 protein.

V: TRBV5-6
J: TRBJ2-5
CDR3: CASSFFSGLGETQYF

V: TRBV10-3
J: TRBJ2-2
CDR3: CAISDSSGRAAGELFF

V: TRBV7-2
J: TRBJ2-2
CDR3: CASTPVGFSTGELFF

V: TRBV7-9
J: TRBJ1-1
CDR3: CASSTEGADTEAFF

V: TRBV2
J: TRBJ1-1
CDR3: CASSESHRNTEAFF

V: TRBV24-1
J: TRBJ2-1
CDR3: CATSDPLAGVAEQFF

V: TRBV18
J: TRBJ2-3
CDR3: CASSPPGQGISDTQYF

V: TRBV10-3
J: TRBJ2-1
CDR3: CAISEGLAGGTEQFF

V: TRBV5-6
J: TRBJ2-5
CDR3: CASRTQSGSALAQYF

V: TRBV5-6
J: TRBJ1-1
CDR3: CASSLGPGANTEAFF

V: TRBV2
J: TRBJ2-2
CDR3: CASSEALIGTGELFF

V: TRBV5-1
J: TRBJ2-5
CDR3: CASSWTSGRETGETQYF

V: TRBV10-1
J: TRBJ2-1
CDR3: CASSESLGQPDNEQFF

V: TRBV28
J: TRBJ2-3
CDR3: CASRGTARDTQYF

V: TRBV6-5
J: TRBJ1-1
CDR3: CATESQNTEAFF

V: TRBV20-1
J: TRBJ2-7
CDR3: CSANSREGQASSEQYF

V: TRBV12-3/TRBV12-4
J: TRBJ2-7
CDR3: CASSPPSGRDEQYF

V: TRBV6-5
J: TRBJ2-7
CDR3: CASSYSPSWDEQYF

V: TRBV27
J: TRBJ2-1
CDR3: CASSLLPGQGLYNEQFF

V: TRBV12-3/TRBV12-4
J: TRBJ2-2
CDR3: CASSSPTGELFF

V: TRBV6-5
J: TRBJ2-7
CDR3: CASSYSSRLAGVYEQYF

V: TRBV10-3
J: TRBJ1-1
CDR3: CAISESRMQGRMNTEAFF

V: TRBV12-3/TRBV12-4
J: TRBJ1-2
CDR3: CASSFDLDTINYGYTF

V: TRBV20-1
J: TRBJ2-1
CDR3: CSASTGREGLRNEQFF

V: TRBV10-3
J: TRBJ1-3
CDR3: CAISAAGGTFSGNTIYF

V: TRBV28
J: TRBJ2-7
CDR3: CASSPTGGGGGYEQYF

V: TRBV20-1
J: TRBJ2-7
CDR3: CSAPDGRGPSSYEQYF

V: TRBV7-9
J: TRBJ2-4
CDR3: CASSPGGLSKNIQYF